The next 29 T cell receptor beta chains were all read from a single sample in a study of T-cell reconstitution after alpha-beta-depleted transplantation in children. The TCRbeta library incorporated unique molecular identifiers. MiXCR, applied by TCRdb to the PCR reads, yields one record per CDR3 protein. The sample lists 700,000 to 950,000 distinct CDR3 sequences, around 17% occurring once. Sequenced here: PBMCs, mostly from graft donor cells, sampled 360 days after TCRalphabeta/CD19-depleted stem cell transplant. The source is a male patient younger than 18 who had a stem cell transplant for acute lymphoblastic leukemia, so the T cells may come from the graft donor.

The rearrangement links TRBV7-7 to TRBJ2-2; 8 positions agree with TRBD2. The CDR3 length is 17 residues. Germline-derived CDR1 and CDR2 are SSHAT and FNYEAQ (reference sequence). V was clipped by 0 bases and J by 6 bases; unmatched bases: 9. Written as DNA, the CDR3 is TGTGCCAGCAGCTTAGCAGCGGGAGTATGGCGTTCCGGGGAGCTGTTTTTT. It codes for CASSLAAGVWRSGELFF.

The chain employs TRBV11-1 and TRBJ2-1; TRBD2 is a possible D gene (6 bases). The germline CDR1 and CDR2 sequences are SGHAT and FQDESV (reference sequence). Trimming stripped 4 bases from V and 8 bases from J, with 24 bases between. CDR3 size: 17 residues. This chain's CDR3 is CASSSSPGRQAIDEQFF. Written as DNA, the CDR3 is TGTGCCAGCAGCTCCTCTCCAGGGAGGCAGGCAATCGATGAGCAGTTCTTC.

To note about this clonotype: Since a far larger clone is one base different, this is likely a read error. The chain combines TRBV5-1 with TRBJ1-1; D unresolved. V was shortened by 0 bases and J by 1 base, with 4 bases between the two germline ends. CDR1 and CDR2 from the germline V gene are SGHRS and YFSETQ. This CDR3 is built from 13 residues. The DNA of the CDR3 is TGCGCCAGCAGCTTGGAGTGGAACACTGAAGCTTTCTTT. It translates to CASSLEWNTEAFF.

This clonotype was recorded many times. This chain connects TRBV5-1 to TRBJ2-1, with D possibly being TRBD1 (6 bases). The CDR3 covers 12 residues. Trimming removed 5 bases from V and 5 bases from J, with 8 bases in between. Germline assignment: CDR1 SGHRS and CDR2 YFSETQ. This chain's CDR3 is CASSRTDNEQFF. In DNA form, the CDR3 reads TGCGCCAGCAGTAGGACAGACAATGAGCAGTTCTTC. Full variable domain (outside the CDR3, taken from reference TRBV5-1 and TRBJ2-1): KAGVTQTPRYLIKTRGQQVTLSCSPISGHRSVSWYQQTPGQGLQFLFEYFSETQRNKGNFPGRFSGRQFSNSRSEMNVSTLELGDSALYLCASSRTDNEQFFGPGTRLTVL.

This sequence joins TRBV19 and TRBJ1-5; D is unclear. Germline CDR1 reads LNHDA; CDR2 reads SQIVND (reference sequence). The CDR3 runs to 13 residues. V lost 4 bases, J lost 4 bases, and 8 bases lay in between. The DNA for the CDR3 is TGTGCCAGTAGTACCTGGGGTAATCAGCCCCAGCATTTT. Translating it yields CASSTWGNQPQHF. The full variable domain, rest sourced from reference TRBV19 and TRBJ1-5, is DGGITQSPKYLFRKEGQNVTLSCEQNLNHDAMYWYRQDPGQGLRLIYYSQIVNDFQKGDIAEGYSVSREKKESFPLTVTSAQKNPTAFYLCASSTWGNQPQHFGDGTRLSIL.

This clonotype showed up just a few times. Written as DNA, the CDR3 is TGCAGTGCTAGAGCCCGCGGGACTAGCGGGAGCTACGAGCAGTACTTC. Its translation: CSARARGTSGSYEQYF. This rearrangement joins TRBV20-1 to TRBJ2-7; 14 positions match TRBD2. The J segment lost 3 bases and the V segment lost 1 base, leaving 5 bases of the junction unmatched. Germline assignment: CDR1 DFQATT and CDR2 SNEGSKA (reference sequence). CDR3 length: 16 residues.

The J gene is TRBJ2-5, the V gene TRBV6-2 or TRBV6-3; 13 positions match TRBD2. The V and J ends lost 8 bases and 9 bases, in that order; junction bases with no gene match: 12. The CDR3 covers 15 residues. From germline, CDR1 is MNHEY and CDR2 SVGEGT. CDR3 coding DNA: TGTGCCAGCTCAAATCCAGGACTAGCGGGAGTAGCCCAGTACTTC. This encodes CASSNPGLAGVAQYF.

V usage is TRBV12-3 or TRBV12-4 and J usage is TRBJ1-1, with 7 bases lining up with TRBD1. The V and J ends lost 6 bases and 5 bases, in that order; junction bases with no gene match: 15. The CDR3 covers 16 residues. The CDR3 region is CASRTQVSDRSTEAFF. Written as DNA, the CDR3 is TGTGCCAGCAGGACCCAGGTCTCGGACAGGTCTACTGAAGCTTTCTTT.

This chain connects TRBV5-1 to TRBJ2-7, with 8 nucleotides matching TRBD2. CDR1 and CDR2 (germline): SGHRS, YFSETQ. V dropped 4 bases and J dropped 0; count of bases not matched to a gene: 6. The CDR3 length is 15 residues. CDR3 sequence (DNA): TGCGCCAGCAGCCCCTTAGCGGGAATCTCCTACGAGCAGTACTTC. Encoded protein: CASSPLAGISYEQYF.

The chain joins TRBV19 to TRBJ2-7, with 8 bases fitting TRBD2. This CDR3 contains 13 residues. V gave up 4 bases and J gave up 4 bases; unmatched junction bases: 3. From germline, CDR1 is LNHDA and CDR2 SQIVND (reference sequence). Written as DNA, the CDR3 is TGTGCCAGTAGTAACGGACTAGCTTACGAGCAGTACTTC. Translating gives CASSNGLAYEQYF.

V usage is TRBV15 and J usage is TRBJ2-7; 7 bases line up with TRBD1. Germline V CDR1 and CDR2: LNHNV, YYDKDF (reference sequence). The V and J ends lost 3 bases and 5 bases, in that order; junction bases with no gene match: 10. The CDR3 contains 15 residues. The CDR3 sequence: CATSRGDREHDEQYF. As DNA, the CDR3 is TGTGCCACCAGCAGGGGAGACAGGGAACACGACGAGCAGTACTTC.

In its sample, this clonotype was seen a few times. The rearrangement uses TRBV6-6 and TRBJ2-1; D is ambiguous. The CDR3 loop spans 12 amino acids. Germline CDR1 is MNHNY and CDR2 is SVGAGI (reference sequence). V was pared by 5 bases and J by 9 bases, with 11 bases between. DNA for the CDR3: TGTGCCAGCAGTGCCGGTAGTGCTGAGCAGTTCTTC. This encodes CASSAGSAEQFF.

This clonotype has a count of ten or more. V usage is TRBV9 and J usage is TRBJ2-7, with 12 bases that match TRBD1. The V and J ends lost 3 bases and 7 bases, in that order; junction bases with no gene match: 14. This CDR3 region has 17 residues. CDR1 is SGDLS, CDR2 YYNGEE, per germline. The CDR3 reads CASSGTPGTGGLDEQYF. The CDR3 region has the DNA TGTGCCAGCAGCGGTACCCCCGGGACAGGGGGCCTAGATGAGCAGTACTTC.

This clonotype came up a few times. This rearrangement joins TRBV5-5 to TRBJ2-3; 8 bases map to TRBD2. Per the germline V gene, CDR1 is SGHKS and CDR2 is YYEKEE (reference sequence). This CDR3 comprises 15 residues. J gave up 2 bases and V 4 bases, and 6 bases lay outside the gene matches. This chain's CDR3 is CASSTTGLDTDTQYF. CDR3 nucleotides: TGTGCCAGCAGCACCACGGGACTAGACACAGATACGCAGTATTTT.

V and J are TRBV4-1 and TRBJ2-1; TRBD1 might be the D (5 bases). CDR1 is MGHRA, CDR2 YSYEKL, per germline. The CDR3 totals 16 residues. Trimming pared 4 bases from V and 0 bases from J, leaving 13 bases between. CDR3 sequence: CASSPNRISSYNEQFF. The CDR3 nucleotides are TGCGCCAGCAGCCCTAACAGGATTAGCTCCTACAATGAGCAGTTCTTC.

V is TRBV11-3 and J is TRBJ2-3, with D perhaps matching TRBD1 (6 bases). The V end lost 3 bases, the J end lost 0 bases, and 16 bases lay between the germline ends. Germline V gene sequence: CDR1 SGHNT, CDR2 YENEEA. The CDR3 is made up of 17 amino acids. As DNA, the CDR3 is TGTGCCAGCAGCTTTACCCTTGGGACAACTAGCACAGATACGCAGTATTTT. It is translated as CASSFTLGTTSTDTQYF.

This clonotype was counted once. The V gene is TRBV18, the J gene TRBJ1-1; D uncertain. This CDR3 has 14 residues. V was clipped by 3 bases and J by 1 base, with 9 bases between them. The germline CDR1 and CDR2 sequences are KGHSH and LQKENI. In DNA form, the CDR3 reads TGTGCCAGCTCACCGGTCAGCAAGAACACTGAAGCTTTCTTT. This gives the protein CASSPVSKNTEAFF. The full variable domain, with the rest looked up from reference TRBV18 and TRBJ1-1, is NAGVMQNPRHLVRRRGQEARLRCSPMKGHSHVYWYRQLPEEGLKFMVYLQKENIIDESGMPKERFSAEFPKEGPSILRIQQVVRGDSAAYFCASSPVSKNTEAFFGQGTRLTVV.

This clonotype was counted only a few times. V is TRBV10-3 and J is TRBJ1-2; D perhaps matches TRBD1 (5 bases). CDR3 length equals 13 residues. V lost 10 bases and J 6 bases, leaving 18 bases between the germline ends. Looked up from germline, CDR1 is ENHRY and CDR2 is SYGVKD. CDR3 nucleotide sequence: TGTGCCACCGGTACCGGGACTACGGATGGCTACACCTTC. It codes for CATGTGTTDGYTF.

The V call is TRBV20-1, the J call TRBJ2-7; a weak D match, TRBD1 (5 bases). The CDR3 sequence is 15 residues long. Germline CDR1 and CDR2: DFQATT and SNEGSKA (reference sequence). Between the trimmed V and J ends, which lost 0 bases and 4 bases, there was a span of 16 bases. The CDR3: CSAREWRRGSYEQYF. CDR3 DNA: TGCAGTGCTAGAGAATGGAGAAGGGGAAGTTACGAGCAGTACTTC.

The chain links TRBV18 to TRBJ1-1; D is unclear. V was shortened by 5 bases and J by 4 bases, with 17 bases between the two germline ends. Per germline, CDR1 KGHSH and CDR2 LQKENI. The CDR3 contains 15 residues. In DNA form, the CDR3 reads TGTGCCAGCTCATCTTCCGGGGTTAAGGGCACTGAAGCTTTCTTT. Protein product: CASSSSGVKGTEAFF.

This clonotype has at least ten counts. The genes are TRBV15 and TRBJ1-4; no definite D call. CDR1 LNHNV and CDR2 YYDKDF come from the germline V gene (reference sequence). The V end was cut by 1 base, the J end by 0 bases, with 6 bases between. The CDR3 sequence is 15 residues long. The CDR3 loop is CATSRVRATNEKLFF. The CDR3 DNA sequence: TGTGCCACCAGCAGAGTTAGAGCAACTAATGAAAAACTGTTTTTT.

This clonotype was recorded a few times. The chain combines TRBV20-1 with TRBJ2-7; TRBD2 matches at 13 bases. The V gene end was trimmed by 3 bases and the J gene end by 3 bases; junction bases not matched to a gene: 2. CDR3 size: 14 residues. From germline, CDR1 is DFQATT and CDR2 SNEGSKA (reference sequence). CDR3 in amino acids: CSARGLAGLYEQYF. The CDR3, as DNA: TGCAGTGCTAGGGGACTAGCGGGACTCTACGAGCAGTACTTC.

V and J are TRBV4-1 and TRBJ1-1; D is perhaps TRBD1 (6 bases). V was shortened by 4 bases and J by 5 bases, with 11 bases between the two germline ends. CDR1 is MGHRA, CDR2 YSYEKL, per germline. The CDR3 runs 13 residues. CDR3 bases: TGCGCCAGCAGCCCCCCCGGACAGACTGAAGCTTTCTTT. Encoded protein: CASSPPGQTEAFF.

This clonotype was seen repeatedly, ten times or more. V and J are TRBV12-3 or TRBV12-4 and TRBJ1-2; D remains unclear. There are 14 residues in the CDR3. Trimming took off 3 bases at V and 0 bases at J, with 8 bases between the two ends. Here the CDR3 DNA reads TGTGCCAGCAGTTTTCGCAGGACTAACTATGGCTACACCTTC. Its translation: CASSFRRTNYGYTF.

V usage is TRBV15 and J usage is TRBJ2-5; possible D gene TRBD1, 6 bases. Germline loops: CDR1 LNHNV, CDR2 YYDKDF (reference sequence). Trimming took off 2 bases at V and 5 bases at J, with 15 bases between the two ends. The CDR3 runs to 15 residues. The CDR3 loop is CATSRLTGTRETQYF. The DNA for the CDR3 is TGTGCCACCAGCAGACTGACAGGCACCCGTGAGACCCAGTACTTC.

This clonotype was recorded a few times. The CDR3 region is CASTSGAVKKGDTQYF. The CDR3 bases are TGTGCCAGCACTTCGGGGGCGGTTAAAAAAGGTGATACGCAGTATTTT. The chain combines TRBV21-1 with TRBJ2-3; the tabulated D call, TRBD1, remains unverified against the DNA. TRBV21-1 is annotated as a pseudogene. This CDR3 contains 16 residues.

This clonotype showed up just a few times. The gene calls are TRBV11-2 and TRBJ2-7, with D uncertain. V dropped 7 bases and J dropped 5 bases, with 9 bases sitting between them. Germline lookup yields CDR1 SGHAT and CDR2 FQNNGV. The CDR3 extends over 11 amino acids. CDR3 in DNA: TGTGCCAGCAAGGCGAGAAACGAGCAGTACTTC. The encoded protein is CASKARNEQYF.

This clonotype has ten or more counts. The chain combines TRBV20-1 with TRBJ2-1, with 12 positions matching TRBD2. V lost 0 bases and J lost 9; bases outside the gene matches: 6. CDR3 length: 15 residues. Germline CDR1 DFQATT, CDR2 SNEGSKA (reference sequence). CDR3 amino acids: CSARDGLAGGFEQFF. The DNA for the CDR3 is TGCAGTGCTAGAGATGGGCTAGCGGGAGGGTTTGAGCAGTTCTTC.

The chain is built from TRBV4-1 and TRBJ2-2, with D possibly called TRBD1 or TRBD2 (6 bases each). The CDR3 is made up of 16 amino acids. V was pared by 4 bases and J by 1 base, with 13 bases between. Per the germline V gene, CDR1 is MGHRA and CDR2 is YSYEKL. Here the CDR3 DNA reads TGCGCCAGCAGCCTATCGGGGGCACTGAACACCGGGGAGCTGTTTTTT. This translates into CASSLSGALNTGELFF.